This T cell receptor (beta chain) comes out of a study of patients and donors after allogeneic stem cell transplantation. Trimming pared 3 bases from V and 0 bases from J, leaving 8 bases between. Germline loops: CDR1 KGHSH, CDR2 LQKENI. The CDR3 loop spans 14 amino acids. TCRdb analysed the RT-PCR reads with MiXCR anew, one entry per CDR3 protein. The sample includes about 230,000 distinct CDR3 sequences, roughly 14% of them seen just once. This clonotype has ten or more counts. Input material: blood, either unsorted or a sorted T cell fraction (not recorded which). This receptor was identified in a human donor who was either an allogeneic HSCT recipient or a stem cell or donor lymphocyte infusion donor (not recorded which). It is not recorded whose cells these are; they may come from a transplant donor. The rearrangement uses TRBV18 and TRBJ1-1; D is perhaps TRBD1 (5 bases). CDR3 protein: CASSPQGLNTEAFF. For the CDR3, the DNA is TGTGCCAGCTCACCGCAGGGATTGAACACTGAAGCTTTCTTT.